This TCR beta chain was identified during a study of cytomegalovirus exposure and HLA in healthy donors. Use of 60 Vbeta and 13 Jbeta primers characterized the PCR. Generated by immunoSEQ multiplex PCR, the TCRdb table keeps only in-frame clones and is missing some. The table records under 130,000 clones, almost 70% of them present only once. This clone has just a few counts. In germline, CDR1 is SGDLS, CDR2 YYNGEE. The CDR3 loop spans 12 amino acids. Losses at the gene ends were 3 bases for V and 14 bases for J; bases not matched to a gene: 6. The TCR originated in a man aged 25 to 40 in good health and CMV-seronegative. The source material was PBMCs. This chain joins TRBV9 and TRBJ2-1; 9 bases match TRBD1. The CDR3 sequence: CASSAGQGFKFF. Written as DNA, the CDR3 is TGTGCCAGCAGCGCTGGACAGGGGTTTAAGTTCTTC.